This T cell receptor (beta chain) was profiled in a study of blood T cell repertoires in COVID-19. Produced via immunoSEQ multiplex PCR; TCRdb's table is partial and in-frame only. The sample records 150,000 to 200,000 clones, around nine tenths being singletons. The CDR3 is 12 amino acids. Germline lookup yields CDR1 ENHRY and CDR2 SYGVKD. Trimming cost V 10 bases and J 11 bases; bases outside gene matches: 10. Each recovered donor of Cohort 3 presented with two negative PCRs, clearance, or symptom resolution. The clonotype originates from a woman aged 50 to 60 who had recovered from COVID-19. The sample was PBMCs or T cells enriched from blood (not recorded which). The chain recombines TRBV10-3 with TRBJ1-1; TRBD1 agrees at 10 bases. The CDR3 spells CATLGTGEDAFF. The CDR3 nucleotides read TGTGCCACACTTGGGACAGGGGAAGATGCTTTCTTT.